Listed below are T cell receptor beta chains from one sample, sequenced in a study of cytomegalovirus exposure and HLA in healthy donors. The protocol was immunoSEQ multiplex PCR, while the TCRdb copy is restricted to in-frame clones and leaves out a portion. The sample carries about 140,000 clones, around 75% recorded once. The sequenced sample consisted of PBMCs. The source is a woman in her 30s in good health and CMV-seronegative. Both conserved end residues are part of each CDR3. A D gene is named only where the DNA matches it firmly. Rows may omit the clone size; those that give it use once, few, many or a size class.

j_gene,abundance,v_gene,d_gene,CDR3nt,CDR3aa
TRBJ2-3,NA,TRBV7-9,TRBD1,TGTGCCAGCAGCTACCGCAGGGGGCCTAGCACAGATACGCAGTATTTT,CASSYRRGPSTDTQYF
TRBJ2-7,NA,TRBV6-5,NA,TGTGCCAGCAGTTACTCGCGGGGTGGAGAAGGAGAGCAGTACTTC,CASSYSRGGEGEQYF
TRBJ2-7,NA,TRBV28,TRBD2,TGTGCCAGCAGTTACCCCTCTACTAGCGGGGCCCACGAGCAGTACTTC,CASSYPSTSGAHEQYF
TRBJ2-7,NA,TRBV21-1,NA,TGTGCCAGCAGCAAAGCCACAGGGACCCCCGGCGAGCAGTACTTC,CASSKATGTPGEQYF
TRBJ1-5,NA,TRBV6-5,NA,TGTGCCAGCAGTAGCGTGGGGGGGCCCCAGCATTTT,CASSSVGGPQHF
TRBJ2-2,NA,TRBV7-2,NA,TGTGCCAGCAGCTTCTCCCGCACCGGGGAGCTGTTTTTT,CASSFSRTGELFF
TRBJ2-1,NA,TRBV7-8,TRBD2,TGTGCCAGCAGCGCCCAAGCGGGACCGATGACCAATGAGCAGTTCTTC,CASSAQAGPMTNEQFF
TRBJ1-2,few,TRBV30,NA,TGTGCCTGCCACGCTACTTCGGGAGCTAGCTATGGCTACACCTTC,CACHATSGASYGYTF
TRBJ1-1,once,TRBV28,NA,TGTGCCAGCAGCACTCTTAACACTGAAGCTTTCTTT,CASSTLNTEAFF
TRBJ1-5,once,TRBV2,TRBD1,TGTGCCAGCAGTGGTGGACAGGGCAATCAGCCCCAGCATTTT,CASSGGQGNQPQHF
TRBJ1-2,NA,TRBV30,NA,TGTGCCTGGAGTGTAGAGCGGAGGGGCGATGGCTACACCTTC,CAWSVERRGDGYTF
TRBJ2-7,NA,TRBV6-1,NA,TGTGCCAGCAGTGAAAGGGGGTTTTACGAGCAGTACTTC,CASSERGFYEQYF
TRBJ1-5,NA,TRBV30,NA,TGTGCCTGGAGTAGGGGGAATCAGCCCCAGCATTTT,CAWSRGNQPQHF
TRBJ2-5,NA,TRBV9,TRBD2,TGTGCCAGCAGCCTGGGACTAGCGGGGGGGGGAGAGACCCAGTACTTC,CASSLGLAGGGETQYF
TRBJ2-1,NA,TRBV5-4,TRBD1,TGTGCCAGCAGCCTAGGGGGCCAGGCCTACAATGAGCAGTTCTTC,CASSLGGQAYNEQFF
TRBJ2-5,NA,TRBV5-5,NA,TGTGCCAGCAGCTTGGGACAGTCGTTTCAAGAGACCCAGTACTTC,CASSLGQSFQETQYF
TRBJ1-2,NA,TRBV28,NA,TGTGCCAGCAGTTTCTTTCAGAACTACGGCTACACCTTC,CASSFFQNYGYTF
TRBJ1-4,NA,TRBV5-4,NA,TGTGCCAGCAGCTTGGGAGGGACACCGAATGAAAAACTGTTTTTT,CASSLGGTPNEKLFF
TRBJ1-5,few,TRBV7-2,NA,TGTGCCAGCAGCTTAGACGGTCAGCCCCAGCATTTT,CASSLDGQPQHF
TRBJ2-5,NA,TRBV20-1,NA,TGCAGTGCCCTAAATCAAGAGACCCAGTACTTC,CSALNQETQYF
TRBJ2-1,NA,TRBV5-6,NA,TGTGCCAGCTCGGGGGTACCGGGAGTTCGATTCTTC,CASSGVPGVRFF
TRBJ2-2,few,TRBV11-2,TRBD2,TGTGCCAGCAGCTTGGGGCTAGCGGGAGTTCACGGGGAGCTGTTTTTT,CASSLGLAGVHGELFF
TRBJ2-3,NA,TRBV5-1,NA,TGCGCCAGCAGCTTTGGGTCAGGGGTAGGCACAGATACGCAGTATTTT,CASSFGSGVGTDTQYF
TRBJ1-4,NA,TRBV27,NA,TGTGCCAGCAGTTTATGGGAGGATGAAAAACTGTTTTTT,CASSLWEDEKLFF
TRBJ1-3,NA,TRBV10-3,NA,TGTGCCATCAGTGCGGAAACAGGGTATGGAAACACCATATATTTT,CAISAETGYGNTIYF
TRBJ2-5,few,TRBV5-6,TRBD1,TGTGCCAGCAGCACCGCACGGACAGGGAATGAAAAGACCCAGTACTTC,CASSTARTGNEKTQYF
TRBJ2-3,NA,TRBV7-2,NA,TGTGCCAGCAGCTTAGCCATCCAGGGGCCAGATACGCAGTATTTT,CASSLAIQGPDTQYF
TRBJ1-2,NA,TRBV6-5,TRBD1,TGTGCCAGCAGTTCCGGACAGGGGCCCCACTATGGCTACACCTTC,CASSSGQGPHYGYTF
TRBJ1-4,few,TRBV29-1,NA,TGCAGCGCGGAGGGGACGGAAACTGAAAAACTGTTTTTT,CSAEGTETEKLFF
TRBJ1-5,NA,TRBV2,NA,TGTGCCAGCAGTGAGGGCAACGCCCAGCCCCAGCATTTT,CASSEGNAQPQHF
TRBJ2-2,NA,TRBV5-1,NA,TGCGCCAGCAGCTTTCGGGACTCCGGGGAGCTGTTTTTT,CASSFRDSGELFF
TRBJ2-3,NA,TRBV4-2,TRBD2,TGTGCCAGCAGCCAAATACTAGCGGGAAGCACAGATACGCAGTATTTT,CASSQILAGSTDTQYF
TRBJ2-1,once,TRBV5-6,TRBD2,TGTGCCAGCAGCCACGTCGGGACTAGTGGTGATGAGCAGTTCTTC,CASSHVGTSGDEQFF
TRBJ2-1,NA,TRBV7-3,TRBD1,TGTGCCAGCAGCTTAACGTCAGGACAGGGATTTGGTGAGCAGTTCTTC,CASSLTSGQGFGEQFF